This TCR beta chain emerged from a study of CD8+ T cells in alopecia areata. Study observations and caveats: Mice showed TCR sharing more clearly than patients did, possibly owing to HLA.

This clone has a handful of counts. Antigen: not known. cDNA serving as the sequencing template came from extracted, reverse transcribed RNA. The assay was immunoSEQ multiplex PCR, and TCRdb's table has in-frame clones only and misses some. The table records approximately 130,000 clones, 47% of them present only once. The CDR3 consists of 13 residues. Germline V lookup: CDR1 SQVTM, CDR2 ANQGSEA. Collection of lesional scalp punch biopsies and peripheral blood was performed in alopecia areata patients. Sorted out of PBMCs were CD4+ T cells and CD8+ T cells. The V and J genes are TRBV29-1 and TRBJ2-2; possibly TRBD1 or TRBD2 for D (5 bases each). Sequences were obtained from NKG2D-low CD8+ T cells sorted from blood. This sequence was found in a human donor with alopecia areata. The CDR3 sequence is CGGQYGNTGELFF. The CDR3 DNA is TGCGGAGGACAATACGGGAACACCGGGGAGCTGTTTTTT.